Following are 9 T cell receptor beta chains from one sample sequenced in a study of CD8+ T cells in alopecia areata. cDNA prepared by RNA extraction and subsequent reverse transcription served as the template for sequencing. The protocol was immunoSEQ multiplex PCR, while the TCRdb copy is restricted to in-frame clones and leaves out a portion. This table has around 140,000 clones, about 89% appearing once. Sample: CD8+ T cells sorted from blood, taken at week 0. The receptors here all came from a human donor with alopecia areata.

This chain links TRBV7-2 with TRBJ2-5; D perhaps matches TRBD2 (5 bases). This CDR3 is built from 15 residues. From germline, CDR1 is SGHTA and CDR2 FQGNSA. The germline V and J ends were trimmed by 5 bases and 2 bases, with 15 bases remaining between them. The CDR3 loop reads CASSQYIGLQETQYF. The CDR3 coding sequence is TGTGCCAGCAGCCAGTATATAGGACTTCAAGAGACCCAGTACTTC.

This clone has a handful of counts. The gene calls are TRBV7-6 and TRBJ1-5; 11 bases match TRBD1. CDR1 and CDR2 (germline): SGHVS, FNYEAQ. With V trimmed by 5 bases and J by 7 bases, 4 bases remained unmatched. The CDR3 has 14 residues. CDR3 sequence reads: CASSLRTGGQPQHF. CDR3 nucleotide sequence: TGTGCCAGCAGCCTTCGGACAGGGGGCCAGCCCCAGCATTTT.

This chain links TRBV30 with TRBJ2-2; the D is unclear. V shed 0 bases and J shed 6 bases, with 5 bases lying between them. The CDR3 consists of 12 residues. Germline CDR1 GTSNPN, CDR2 SVGIG (reference sequence). This CDR3 is CAWSVPPGELFF. CDR3 coding DNA: TGTGCCTGGAGTGTACCTCCCGGGGAGCTGTTTTTT. Full variable domain (outside the CDR3, taken from reference TRBV30 and TRBJ2-2): SQTIHQWPATLVQPVGSPLSLECTVEGTSNPNLYWYRQAAGRGLQLLFYSVGIGQISSEVPQNLSASRPQDRQFILSSKKLLLSDSGFYLCAWSVPPGELFFGEGSRLTVL.

The rearrangement uses TRBV7-8 and TRBJ2-2; 10 bases line up with TRBD2. The CDR3 is made up of 22 amino acids. Germline lookup yields CDR1 SGHVS and CDR2 FQNEAQ. The ends lost 3 bases at V and 0 bases at J; junction bases unmatched: 19. The CDR3 bases are TGTGCCAGCAGCTTCTATGAACCCAAGACTAGCGGGTTGTTCGCGAACACCGGGGAGCTGTTTTTT. It is translated as CASSFYEPKTSGLFANTGELFF.

This chain connects TRBV5-1 to TRBJ2-7, with 7 bases fitting TRBD1. The CDR3 runs 17 residues. V shed 4 bases, J shed 1 base, and the junction held 14 bases outside the gene matches. Germline V CDR1 and CDR2: SGHRS, YFSETQ. CDR3 sequence (DNA): TGCGCCAGCAGCCGGGGACAGTCCCCAACCTCATCCTACGAGCAGTACTTC. Translation: CASSRGQSPTSSYEQYF.

The chain joins TRBV7-2 to TRBJ1-2, with D possibly TRBD1 on 5 matching bases. The V end was cut by 5 bases, the J end by 3 bases, with 13 bases between. Germline CDR1 is SGHTA and CDR2 is FQGNSA. The CDR3 runs to 14 residues. The CDR3 DNA follows: TGTGCCAGCAGCCCAGAGTCGGGGCACTATGGCTACACCTTC. Its protein is CASSPESGHYGYTF.

Turning to this clone: The sample contains more than one DNA sequence encoding this CDR3. The J gene is TRBJ2-7, the V gene TRBV27; TRBD1 aligns across 7 bases. In germline, CDR1 is MNHEY, CDR2 SMNVEV (reference sequence). The V gene end was trimmed by 2 bases and the J gene end by 3 bases; junction bases not matched to a gene: 1. The CDR3 loop spans 13 amino acids. CDR3: CASSLNRGYEQYF. The CDR3 nucleotides are TGTGCCAGCAGTTTAAACAGGGGCTACGAGCAGTACTTC.

This rearrangement joins TRBV14 to TRBJ2-1; D possibly corresponds to TRBD2 (5 bases). Germline loops: CDR1 SGHDN, CDR2 FVKESK. V shed 4 bases and J shed 0 bases, with 10 bases lying between them. The CDR3 spans 15 residues. As DNA, the CDR3 is TGTGCCAGCAGCCCCCTGGGGAGCTCCTACAATGAGCAGTTCTTC. Its protein product is CASSPLGSSYNEQFF.

This chain uses TRBV19 with TRBJ2-1; the match to TRBD2 covers 9 bases. This CDR3 is 15 amino acids long. The V and J ends lost 10 bases and 12 bases, in that order; junction bases with no gene match: 19. CDR1 is LNHDA and CDR2 is SQIVND in the germline V gene (reference sequence). In DNA form, the CDR3 reads TGTGCCACCATGGGGCGAGGGACTAGCCCACCTCGGCAGTTCTTC. Amino acid sequence: CATMGRGTSPPRQFF.